A single sample gave rise to the 12 T cell receptor beta chains below, sequenced in a study of blood T cell repertoires in COVID-19. Produced via immunoSEQ multiplex PCR; TCRdb's table is partial and in-frame only. The sample includes under 150,000 clones, 80% to 90% of them seen just once. Input material: peripheral blood. The receptors were sampled from a woman aged 60-75 years with COVID-19, enrolled during active disease.

V usage is TRBV4-1 and J usage is TRBJ2-5, with TRBD2 matching over 8 bases. This CDR3 is 18 amino acids long. CDR1 is MGHRA and CDR2 is YSYEKL in the germline V gene. The V segment lost 0 bases and the J segment 1 base; nucleotides outside the gene matches: 10. CDR3 sequence reads: CASSQEFGGGSFQETQYF. The CDR3 DNA is TGCGCCAGCAGCCAAGAGTTCGGGGGGGGGAGTTTCCAAGAGACCCAGTACTTC.

The DNA of the CDR3 is TGTGCCACCTACACAGGGTATAATTCACCCCTCCACTTT. Translated: CATYTGYNSPLHF. The chain recombines TRBV10-3 with TRBJ1-6; possibly TRBD1 for D (6 bases). V was shortened by 10 bases and J by 4 bases, with 11 bases between the two germline ends. Germline CDR1 reads ENHRY; CDR2 reads SYGVKD. This CDR3 has 13 amino acids.

This rearrangement joins TRBV18 to TRBJ2-3, with D perhaps TRBD2 (7 bases). Germline V gene sequence: CDR1 KGHSH, CDR2 LQKENI. V gave up 8 bases and J gave up 3 bases, with 24 bases separating them. This CDR3 spans 17 amino acids. CDR3 sequence reads: CASGRSSAGALTDTQYF. DNA for the CDR3: TGTGCCAGCGGGAGGAGTTCGGCGGGGGCCTTGACAGATACGCAGTATTTT.

This rearrangement joins TRBV5-6 to TRBJ1-2; 7 nucleotides match TRBD1. Germline V gene sequence: CDR1 SGHDT, CDR2 YYEEEE. The V and J ends lost 4 bases and 4 bases, in that order; junction bases with no gene match: 10. The CDR3 contains 15 residues. Written as DNA, the CDR3 is TGTGCCAGCAGCCCGCGGGACAGAAATAGCTATGGCTACACCTTC. This gives the protein CASSPRDRNSYGYTF.

The chain recombines TRBV5-1 with TRBJ2-2, with D possibly matching TRBD1 (7 bases). Germline lookup yields CDR1 SGHRS and CDR2 YFSETQ. The CDR3 is made up of 16 amino acids. V was trimmed by 4 bases and J by 0 bases, leaving 13 bases between them. The CDR3 bases are TGCGCCAGCAGCACGGAGGGGGCGGCGAACACCGGGGAGCTGTTTTTT. Amino acids: CASSTEGAANTGELFF.

The J gene is TRBJ2-1, the V gene TRBV4-1; TRBD2 matches at 8 bases. CDR1 and CDR2 from the germline V gene are MGHRA and YSYEKL. This CDR3 has 16 residues. Trimming at V came to 3 bases and at J to 2 bases, leaving 6 bases not matched to a gene. The DNA of the CDR3 is TGCGCCAGCAGCCACAGCGGGGGTGAACCCTACAATGAGCAGTTCTTC. It yields the protein CASSHSGGEPYNEQFF.

This clone showed up just a few times. The V gene is TRBV12-3 or TRBV12-4, the J gene TRBJ1-3, with D unclear. The V end was cut by 4 bases, the J end by 4 bases, with 5 bases between. This CDR3 is built from 12 residues. The DNA for the CDR3 is TGTGCCAGCAGTTCTGGCGGAAACACCATATATTTT. Amino acids: CASSSGGNTIYF.

The chain is built from TRBV5-1 and TRBJ1-1; the match to TRBD1 covers 7 bases. Germline CDR1 and CDR2: SGHRS and YFSETQ. The CDR3 has 13 residues. V trimming: 4 bases; J trimming: 4 bases; junction bases outside the gene matches: 4. The CDR3 here is CASSPTGATEAFF. Here the CDR3 DNA reads TGCGCCAGCAGCCCCACAGGGGCCACTGAAGCTTTCTTT.

The chain combines TRBV7-9 with TRBJ1-1, with TRBD1 matching over 8 bases. V shed 0 bases and J 6 bases; nucleotides not matched to a gene: 6. This CDR3 is 15 amino acids long. In germline, CDR1 is SEHNR, CDR2 FQNEAQ (reference sequence). The DNA for the CDR3 is TGTGCCAGCAGCTTAGCGGCAGGGGGCAACGCTGAAGCTTTCTTT. It yields the protein CASSLAAGGNAEAFF.

The chain combines TRBV6-6 with TRBJ1-2, with TRBD1 matching over 9 bases. The CDR3 loop spans 16 amino acids. Losses at the gene ends were 0 bases for V and 4 bases for J; bases not matched to a gene: 6. Germline CDR1 MNHNY, CDR2 SVGAGI (reference sequence). As DNA, the CDR3 is TGTGCCAGCAGTTACTCGGGACAGGGTGGCGTCTATGGCTACACCTTC. As protein: CASSYSGQGGVYGYTF.

This clone was recorded once. The chain joins TRBV4-2 to TRBJ2-3, with 8 nucleotides matching TRBD2. The CDR3 runs 15 residues. Looked up from germline, CDR1 is LGHNA and CDR2 is YNFKEQ. The junction had 6 bases not matched to a gene; V was cut back by 1 base and J by 6 bases. The CDR3 spells CASSQAGGYLDTQYF. CDR3 in DNA: TGTGCCAGCAGCCAAGCGGGGGGGTATCTCGATACGCAGTATTTT.

The genes are TRBV25-1 and TRBJ1-1, with D tentatively TRBD1 (6 bases). Germline V gives CDR1 MGHDK, CDR2 SYGVNS. V was clipped by 3 bases and J by 7 bases, with 15 bases between them. The CDR3 has 14 residues. CDR3 region: CASSDNLGGNEAFF. CDR3 nucleotides: TGTGCCAGCAGTGACAACCTAGGGGGTAATGAAGCTTTCTTT.